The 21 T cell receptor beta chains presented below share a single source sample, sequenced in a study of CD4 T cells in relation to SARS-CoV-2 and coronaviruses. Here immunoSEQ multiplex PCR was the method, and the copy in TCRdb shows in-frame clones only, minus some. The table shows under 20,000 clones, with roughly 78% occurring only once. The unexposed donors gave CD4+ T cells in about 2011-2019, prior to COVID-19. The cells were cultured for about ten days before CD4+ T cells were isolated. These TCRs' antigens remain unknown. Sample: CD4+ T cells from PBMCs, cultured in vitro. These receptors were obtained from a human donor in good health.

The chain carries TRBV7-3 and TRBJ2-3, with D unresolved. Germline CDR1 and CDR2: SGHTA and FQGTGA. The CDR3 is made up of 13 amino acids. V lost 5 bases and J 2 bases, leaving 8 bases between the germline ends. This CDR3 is CASSPKITDTQYF. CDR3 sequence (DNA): TGTGCCAGCAGCCCAAAGATCACAGATACGCAGTATTTT.

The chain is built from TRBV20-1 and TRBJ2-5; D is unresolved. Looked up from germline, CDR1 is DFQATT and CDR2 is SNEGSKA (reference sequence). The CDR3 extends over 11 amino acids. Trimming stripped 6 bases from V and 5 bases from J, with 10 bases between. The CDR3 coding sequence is TGCAGTGCCTTACTAAAGGAGACCCAGTACTTC. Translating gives CSALLKETQYF.

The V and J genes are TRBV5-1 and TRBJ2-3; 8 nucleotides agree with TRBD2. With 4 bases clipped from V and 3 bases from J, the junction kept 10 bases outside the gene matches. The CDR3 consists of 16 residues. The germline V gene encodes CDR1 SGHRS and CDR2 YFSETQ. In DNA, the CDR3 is TGCGCCAGCAGCACCTCTTTGGGACTAGGGACAGATACGCAGTATTTT. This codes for CASSTSLGLGTDTQYF. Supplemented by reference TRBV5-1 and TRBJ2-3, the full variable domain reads KAGVTQTPRYLIKTRGQQVTLSCSPISGHRSVSWYQQTPGQGLQFLFEYFSETQRNKGNFPGRFSGRQFSNSRSEMNVSTLELGDSALYLCASSTSLGLGTDTQYFGPGTRLTVL.

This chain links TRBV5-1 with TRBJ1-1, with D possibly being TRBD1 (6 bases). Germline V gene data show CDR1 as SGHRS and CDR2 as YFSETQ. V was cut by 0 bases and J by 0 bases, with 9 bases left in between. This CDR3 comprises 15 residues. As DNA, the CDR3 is TGCGCCAGCAGCTTGGCCGGGACACTGAACACTGAAGCTTTCTTT. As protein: CASSLAGTLNTEAFF.

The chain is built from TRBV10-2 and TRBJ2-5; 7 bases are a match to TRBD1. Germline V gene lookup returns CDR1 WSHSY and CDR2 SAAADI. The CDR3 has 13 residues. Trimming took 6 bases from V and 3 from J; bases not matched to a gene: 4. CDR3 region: CASSRQGKETQYF. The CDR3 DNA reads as TGCGCCAGCAGCCGACAGGGAAAAGAGACCCAGTACTTC.

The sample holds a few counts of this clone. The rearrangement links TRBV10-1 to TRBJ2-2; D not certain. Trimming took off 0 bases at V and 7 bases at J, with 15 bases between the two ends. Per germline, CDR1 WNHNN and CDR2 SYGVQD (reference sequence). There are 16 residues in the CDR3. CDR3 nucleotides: TGCGCCAGCAGTGAGTCTCGGAGCCTCATTTTCGGGGAGCTGTTTTTT. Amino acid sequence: CASSESRSLIFGELFF.

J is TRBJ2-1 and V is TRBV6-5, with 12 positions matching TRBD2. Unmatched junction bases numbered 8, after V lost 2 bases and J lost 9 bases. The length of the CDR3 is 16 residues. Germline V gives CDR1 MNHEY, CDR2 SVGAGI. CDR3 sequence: CASSYPLAGGGSEQFF. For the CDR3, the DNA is TGTGCCAGCAGTTACCCCCTAGCGGGAGGGGGTAGTGAGCAGTTCTTC.

The CDR3 reads CAISEGREPQHF. CDR3 nucleotide sequence: TGTGCCATCAGTGAGGGGCGGGAGCCCCAGCATTTT. V and J are TRBV10-3 and TRBJ1-5; D is undetermined. Trimming shortened V by 2 bases and J by 8 bases, and 7 bases separated the two germline ends. Germline CDR1 reads ENHRY; CDR2 reads SYGVKD. CDR3 size: 12 residues.

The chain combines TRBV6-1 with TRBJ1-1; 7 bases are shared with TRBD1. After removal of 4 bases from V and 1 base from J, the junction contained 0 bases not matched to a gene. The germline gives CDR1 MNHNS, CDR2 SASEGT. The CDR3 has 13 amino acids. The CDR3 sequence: CASSGQGNTEAFF. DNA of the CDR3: TGTGCCAGCAGTGGACAGGGGAACACTGAAGCTTTCTTT.

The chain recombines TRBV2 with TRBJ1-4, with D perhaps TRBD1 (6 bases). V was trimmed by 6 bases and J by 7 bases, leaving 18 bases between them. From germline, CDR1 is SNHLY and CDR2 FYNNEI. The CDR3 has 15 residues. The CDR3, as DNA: TGTGCCAGCAGGAGGGGGGGGAGCGGGAGTGAAAAACTGTTTTTT. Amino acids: CASRRGGSGSEKLFF. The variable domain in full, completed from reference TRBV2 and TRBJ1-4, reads EPEVTQTPSHQVTQMGQEVILRCVPISNHLYFYWYRQILGQKVEFLVSFYNNEISEKSEIFDDQFSVERPDGSNFTLKIRSTKLEDSAMYFCASRRGGSGSEKLFFGSGTQLSVL.

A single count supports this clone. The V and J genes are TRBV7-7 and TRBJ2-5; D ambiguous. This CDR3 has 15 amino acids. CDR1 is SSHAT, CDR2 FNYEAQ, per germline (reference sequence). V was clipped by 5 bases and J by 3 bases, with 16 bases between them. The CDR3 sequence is CASSPVGTAEETQYF. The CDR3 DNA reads TGTGCCAGCAGCCCAGTGGGAACAGCCGAAGAGACCCAGTACTTC. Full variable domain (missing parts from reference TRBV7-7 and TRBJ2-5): GAGVSQSPRYKVTKRGQDVTLRCDPISSHATLYWYQQALGQGPEFLTYFNYEAQPDKSGLPSDRFSAERPEGSISTLTIQRTEQRDSAMYRCASSPVGTAEETQYFGPGTRLLVL.

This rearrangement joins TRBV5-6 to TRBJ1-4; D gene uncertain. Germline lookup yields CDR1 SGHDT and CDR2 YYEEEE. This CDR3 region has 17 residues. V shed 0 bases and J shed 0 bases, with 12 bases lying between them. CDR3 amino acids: CASSLVNVAATNEKLFF. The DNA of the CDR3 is TGTGCCAGCAGCTTGGTGAATGTAGCCGCAACTAATGAAAAACTGTTTTTT.

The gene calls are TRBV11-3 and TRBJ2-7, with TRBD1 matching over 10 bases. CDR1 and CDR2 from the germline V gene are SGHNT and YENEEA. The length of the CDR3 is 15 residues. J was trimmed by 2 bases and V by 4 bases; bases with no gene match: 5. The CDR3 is CASSSGGTGAYEQYF. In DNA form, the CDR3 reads TGTGCCAGCAGCTCCGGGGGGACAGGGGCCTACGAGCAGTACTTC.

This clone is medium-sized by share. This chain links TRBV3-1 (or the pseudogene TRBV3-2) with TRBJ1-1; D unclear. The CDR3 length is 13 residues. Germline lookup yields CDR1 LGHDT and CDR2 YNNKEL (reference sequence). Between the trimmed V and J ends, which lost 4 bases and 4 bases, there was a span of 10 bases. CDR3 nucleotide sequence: TGTGCCAGCAGCCGGACGGCGAGCACTGAAGCTTTCTTT. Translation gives CASSRTASTEAFF.

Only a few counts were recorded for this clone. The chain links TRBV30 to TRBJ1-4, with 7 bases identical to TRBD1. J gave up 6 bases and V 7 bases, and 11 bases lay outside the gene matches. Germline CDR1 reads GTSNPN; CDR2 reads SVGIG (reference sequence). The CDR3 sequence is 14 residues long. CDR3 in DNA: TGTGCCTCCAGGCGGGCAGGGGGTGATGAAAAACTGTTTTTT. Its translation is CASRRAGGDEKLFF.

The CDR3 DNA is TGTGCCAGCAGCTTAGTCGGACCGGTCGATGCCGGGGAGCTGTTTTTT. It translates to CASSLVGPVDAGELFF. This rearrangement joins TRBV7-9 to TRBJ2-2, with D hard to call. V was shortened by 1 base and J by 6 bases, with 15 bases between the two germline ends. The CDR3 is 16 residues long. Germline V gene lookup returns CDR1 SEHNR and CDR2 FQNEAQ (reference sequence).

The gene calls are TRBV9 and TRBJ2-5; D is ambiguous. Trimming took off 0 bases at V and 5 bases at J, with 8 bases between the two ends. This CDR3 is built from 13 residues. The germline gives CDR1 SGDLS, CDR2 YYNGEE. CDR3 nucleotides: TGTGCCAGCAGCGTAGAAGATCAGGAGACCCAGTACTTC. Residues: CASSVEDQETQYF. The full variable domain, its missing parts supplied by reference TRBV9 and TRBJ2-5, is DSGVTQTPKHLITATGQRVTLRCSPRSGDLSVYWYQQSLDQGLQFLIQYYNGEERAKGNILERFSAQQFPDLHSELNLSSLELGDSALYFCASSVEDQETQYFGPGTRLLVL.

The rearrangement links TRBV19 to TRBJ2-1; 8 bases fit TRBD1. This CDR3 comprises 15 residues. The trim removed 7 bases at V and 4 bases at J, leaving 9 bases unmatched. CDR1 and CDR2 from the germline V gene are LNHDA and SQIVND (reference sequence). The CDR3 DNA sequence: TGTGCCAGTATCCACGGAACAGGGGGATACAATGAGCAGTTCTTC. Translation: CASIHGTGGYNEQFF.

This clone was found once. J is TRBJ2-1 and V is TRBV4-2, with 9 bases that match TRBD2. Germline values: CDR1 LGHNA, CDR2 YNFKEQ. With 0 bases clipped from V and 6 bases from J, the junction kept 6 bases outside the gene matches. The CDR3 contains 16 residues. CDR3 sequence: CASSQDWLAGRNEQFF. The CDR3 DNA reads TGTGCCAGCAGCCAAGATTGGCTAGCGGGACGCAATGAGCAGTTCTTC.

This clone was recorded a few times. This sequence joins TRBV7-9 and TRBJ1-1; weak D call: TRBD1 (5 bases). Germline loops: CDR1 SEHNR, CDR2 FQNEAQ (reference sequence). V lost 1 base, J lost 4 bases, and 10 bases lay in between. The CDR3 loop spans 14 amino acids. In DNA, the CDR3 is TGTGCCAGCAGCTTAGGGGGCGGGTCCACTGAAGCTTTCTTT. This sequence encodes CASSLGGGSTEAFF. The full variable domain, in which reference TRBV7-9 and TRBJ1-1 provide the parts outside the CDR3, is DTGVSQNPRHKITKRGQNVTFRCDPISEHNRLYWYRQTLGQGPEFLTYFQNEAQLEKSRLLSDRFSAERPKGSFSTLEIQRTEQGDSAMYLCASSLGGGSTEAFFGQGTRLTVV.

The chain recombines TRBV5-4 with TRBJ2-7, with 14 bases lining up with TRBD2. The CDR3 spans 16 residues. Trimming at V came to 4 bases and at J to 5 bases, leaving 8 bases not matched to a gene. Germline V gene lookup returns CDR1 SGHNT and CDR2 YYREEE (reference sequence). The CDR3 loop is CASSAGLAGDKNEQYF. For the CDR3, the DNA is TGTGCCAGCAGCGCGGGACTAGCGGGAGATAAAAACGAGCAGTACTTC. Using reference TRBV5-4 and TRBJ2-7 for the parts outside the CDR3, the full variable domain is ETGVTQSPTHLIKTRGQQVTLRCSSQSGHNTVSWYQQALGQGPQFIFQYYREEENGRGNFPPRFSGLQFPNYSSELNVNALELDDSALYLCASSAGLAGDKNEQYFGPGTRLTVT.